This record covers a single T cell receptor (beta chain). Researchers ran the PCR with 60 Vbeta and 13 Jbeta primers. TCRdb keeps only in-frame clones here, not all; method: immunoSEQ multiplex PCR. The sample has approximately 140,000 clones, 70% to 80% seen once. The data were taken from a study of cytomegalovirus exposure and HLA in healthy donors. J lost 9 bases, V lost 1 base, and 14 bases had no gene match. The CDR3 extends over 16 amino acids. CDR1 is SEHNR, CDR2 FQNEAQ, per germline (reference sequence). This sequence was found in a male donor in good health and CMV-seronegative. Input material: PBMCs. The J gene is TRBJ2-7, the V gene TRBV7-9, with TRBD1 identical over 8 bases. CDR3 bases: TGTGCCAGCAGCTTAGGGTCAGGGGGCATTTCTTCTGGGCAGTACTTC. It is translated as CASSLGSGGISSGQYF.